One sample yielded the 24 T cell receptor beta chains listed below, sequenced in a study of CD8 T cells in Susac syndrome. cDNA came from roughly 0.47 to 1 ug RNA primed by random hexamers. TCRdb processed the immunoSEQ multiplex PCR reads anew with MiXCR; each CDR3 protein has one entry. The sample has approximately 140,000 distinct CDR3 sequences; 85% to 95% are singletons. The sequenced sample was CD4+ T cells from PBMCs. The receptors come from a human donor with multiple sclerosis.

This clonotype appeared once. CDR3 sequence (DNA): TGTGCCAGCAGTTTACTGGGATCCCATAGTCCCGGCGGGGAGCTGTTTTTT. Its protein product is CASSLLGSHSPGGELFF. The chain links TRBV12-3 or TRBV12-4 to TRBJ2-2; D not resolved. V was cut by 2 bases and J by 7 bases, with 20 bases left in between. This CDR3 is built from 17 residues.

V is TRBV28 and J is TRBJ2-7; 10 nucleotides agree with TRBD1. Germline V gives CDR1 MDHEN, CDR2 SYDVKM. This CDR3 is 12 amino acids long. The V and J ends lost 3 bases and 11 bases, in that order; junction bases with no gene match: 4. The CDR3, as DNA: TGTGCCAGCAGTTTCAGAGGGACAGGGGAGTACTTC. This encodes CASSFRGTGEYF.

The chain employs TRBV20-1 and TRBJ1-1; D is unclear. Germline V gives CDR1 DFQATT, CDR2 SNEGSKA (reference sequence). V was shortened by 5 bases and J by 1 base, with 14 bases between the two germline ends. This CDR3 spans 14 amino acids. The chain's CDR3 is CSAVNGVPNTEAFF. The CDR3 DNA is TGCAGTGCTGTCAATGGGGTCCCGAACACTGAAGCTTTCTTT.

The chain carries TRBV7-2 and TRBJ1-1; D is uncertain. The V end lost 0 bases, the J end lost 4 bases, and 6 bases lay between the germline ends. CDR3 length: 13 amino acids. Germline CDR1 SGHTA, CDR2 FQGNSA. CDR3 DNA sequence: TGTGCCAGCAGCTTAGCAGCCTTCACTGAAGCTTTCTTT. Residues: CASSLAAFTEAFF.

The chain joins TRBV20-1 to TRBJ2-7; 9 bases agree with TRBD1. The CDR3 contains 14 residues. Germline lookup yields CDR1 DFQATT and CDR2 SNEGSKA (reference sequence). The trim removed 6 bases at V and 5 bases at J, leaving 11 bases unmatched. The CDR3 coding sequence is TGCAGTGCCCTTGGCGGGACAGGGTCCCACGAGCAGTACTTC. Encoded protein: CSALGGTGSHEQYF.

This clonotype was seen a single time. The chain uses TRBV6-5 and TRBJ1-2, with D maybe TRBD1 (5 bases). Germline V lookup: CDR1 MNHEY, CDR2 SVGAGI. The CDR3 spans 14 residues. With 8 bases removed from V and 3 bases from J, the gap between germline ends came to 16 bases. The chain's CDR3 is CASRPAGSDYGYTF. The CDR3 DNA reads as TGTGCCAGCCGGCCGGCAGGGAGCGACTATGGCTACACCTTC.

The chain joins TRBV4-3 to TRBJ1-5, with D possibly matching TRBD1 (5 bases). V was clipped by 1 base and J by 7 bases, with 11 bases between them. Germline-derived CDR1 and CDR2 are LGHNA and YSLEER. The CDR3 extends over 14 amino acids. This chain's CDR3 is CASSQVLGRQPQHF. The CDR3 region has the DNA TGCGCCAGCAGCCAAGTTCTGGGGCGACAGCCCCAGCATTTT.

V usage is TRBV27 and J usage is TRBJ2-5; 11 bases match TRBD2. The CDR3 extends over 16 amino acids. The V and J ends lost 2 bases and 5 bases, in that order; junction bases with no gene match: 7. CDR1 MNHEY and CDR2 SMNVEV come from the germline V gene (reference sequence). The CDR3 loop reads CASSLGLAGGRETQYF. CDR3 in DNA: TGTGCCAGCAGTTTAGGGCTAGCGGGGGGCCGGGAGACCCAGTACTTC.

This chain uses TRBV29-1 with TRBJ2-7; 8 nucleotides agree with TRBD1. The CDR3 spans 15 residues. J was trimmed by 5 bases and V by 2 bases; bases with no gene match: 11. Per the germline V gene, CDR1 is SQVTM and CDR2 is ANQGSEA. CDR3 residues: CSVETAGTGLDEQYF. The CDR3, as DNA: TGCAGCGTTGAAACGGCCGGGACAGGTCTCGACGAGCAGTACTTC.

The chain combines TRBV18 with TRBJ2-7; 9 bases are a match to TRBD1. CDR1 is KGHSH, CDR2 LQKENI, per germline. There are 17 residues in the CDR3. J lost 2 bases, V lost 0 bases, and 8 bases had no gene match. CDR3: CASSPPQGAKGTYEQYF. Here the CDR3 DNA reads TGTGCCAGCTCACCACCACAGGGGGCAAAGGGGACCTACGAGCAGTACTTC.

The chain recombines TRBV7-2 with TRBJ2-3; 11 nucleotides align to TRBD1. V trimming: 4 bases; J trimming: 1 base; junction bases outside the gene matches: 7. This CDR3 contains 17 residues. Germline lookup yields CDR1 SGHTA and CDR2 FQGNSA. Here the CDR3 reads CASSSRDRGYRTDTQYF. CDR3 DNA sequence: TGTGCCAGCAGCTCTCGGGACAGGGGGTACCGCACAGATACGCAGTATTTT.

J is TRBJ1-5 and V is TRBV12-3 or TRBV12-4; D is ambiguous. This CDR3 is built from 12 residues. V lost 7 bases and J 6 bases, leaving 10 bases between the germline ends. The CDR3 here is CASNVPRQPQHF. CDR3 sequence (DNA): TGTGCCAGCAATGTCCCTCGTCAGCCCCAGCATTTT.

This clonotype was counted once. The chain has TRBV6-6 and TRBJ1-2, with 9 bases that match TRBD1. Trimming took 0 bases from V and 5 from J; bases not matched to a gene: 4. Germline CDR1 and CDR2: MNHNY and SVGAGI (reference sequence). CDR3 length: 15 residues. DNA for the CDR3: TGTGCCAGCAGTTACTCCCGGACAGGGGAGTATGGCTACACCTTC. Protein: CASSYSRTGEYGYTF.

CDR3 residues: CASNLVQGERGELFF. DNA of the CDR3: TGCGCCAGCAACCTCGTACAGGGGGAGCGCGGGGAGCTGTTTTTT. The chain uses TRBV5-1 and TRBJ2-2, with TRBD1 matching over 8 bases. V dropped 6 bases and J dropped 7; count of bases not matched to a gene: 11. There are 15 residues in the CDR3. Per germline, CDR1 SGHRS and CDR2 YFSETQ.

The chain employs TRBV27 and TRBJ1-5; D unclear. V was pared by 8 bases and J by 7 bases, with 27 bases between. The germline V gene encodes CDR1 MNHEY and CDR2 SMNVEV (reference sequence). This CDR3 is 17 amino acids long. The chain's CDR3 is CASPIGEQVGFIQPQHF. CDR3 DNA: TGTGCCAGCCCTATTGGCGAGCAGGTTGGGTTTATACAGCCCCAGCATTTT.

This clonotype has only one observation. The CDR3 DNA reads as TGTGCCAGCAGCCACGCAAAACAGGGGTGGAAGTTCTTC. It encodes CASSHAKQGWKFF. The chain joins TRBV3-1 to TRBJ2-1; 7 nucleotides line up with TRBD1. Trimming at V came to 3 bases and at J to 14 bases, leaving 10 bases not matched to a gene. Germline values: CDR1 LGHDT, CDR2 YNNKEL (reference sequence). This CDR3 spans 13 amino acids.

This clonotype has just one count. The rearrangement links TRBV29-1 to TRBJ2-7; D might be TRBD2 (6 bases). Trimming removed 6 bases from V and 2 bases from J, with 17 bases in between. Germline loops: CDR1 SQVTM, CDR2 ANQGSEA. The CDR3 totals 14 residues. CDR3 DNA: TGCAGCGTAGTAACGGCGGGGATCACCTACGAGCAGTACTTC. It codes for CSVVTAGITYEQYF.

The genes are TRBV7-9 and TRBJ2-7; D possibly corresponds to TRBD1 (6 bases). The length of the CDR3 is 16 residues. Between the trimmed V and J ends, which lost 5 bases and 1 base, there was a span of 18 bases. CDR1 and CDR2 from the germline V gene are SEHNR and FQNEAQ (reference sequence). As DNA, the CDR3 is TGTGCCAGCAGCCCAGTGACAGGAGGAGGATCCTACGAGCAGTACTTC. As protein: CASSPVTGGGSYEQYF.

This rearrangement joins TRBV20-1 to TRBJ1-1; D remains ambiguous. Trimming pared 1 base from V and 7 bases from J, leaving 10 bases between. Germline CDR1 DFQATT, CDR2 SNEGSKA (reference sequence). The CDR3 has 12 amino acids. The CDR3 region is CSARVLGVEAFF. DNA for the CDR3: TGCAGTGCTAGAGTATTGGGAGTTGAAGCTTTCTTT.

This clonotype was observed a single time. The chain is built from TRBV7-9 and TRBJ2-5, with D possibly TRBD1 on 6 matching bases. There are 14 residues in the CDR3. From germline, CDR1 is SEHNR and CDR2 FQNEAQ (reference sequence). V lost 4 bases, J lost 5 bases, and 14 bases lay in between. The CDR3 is CASSSDSRAETQYF. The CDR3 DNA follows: TGTGCCAGCAGCTCGGACAGCCGAGCGGAGACCCAGTACTTC.

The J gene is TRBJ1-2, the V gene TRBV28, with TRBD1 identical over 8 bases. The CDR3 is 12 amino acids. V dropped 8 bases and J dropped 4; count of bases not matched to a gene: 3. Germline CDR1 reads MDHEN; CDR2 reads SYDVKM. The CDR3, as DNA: TGTGCCAGCGGGACAGGAACCTATGGCTACACCTTC. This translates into CASGTGTYGYTF.

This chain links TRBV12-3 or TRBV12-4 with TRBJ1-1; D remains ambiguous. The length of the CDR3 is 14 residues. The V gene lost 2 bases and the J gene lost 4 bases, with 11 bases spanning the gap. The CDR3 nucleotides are TGTGCCAGCAGTTTACCCGGACGGTCCACTGAAGCTTTCTTT. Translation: CASSLPGRSTEAFF.

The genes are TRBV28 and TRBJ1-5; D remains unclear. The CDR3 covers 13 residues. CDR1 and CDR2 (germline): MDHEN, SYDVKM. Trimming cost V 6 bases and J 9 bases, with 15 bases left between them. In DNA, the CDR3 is TGTGCCAGCAGCGAAAACCTCTCATCGCCCCAGCATTTT. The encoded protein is CASSENLSSPQHF.

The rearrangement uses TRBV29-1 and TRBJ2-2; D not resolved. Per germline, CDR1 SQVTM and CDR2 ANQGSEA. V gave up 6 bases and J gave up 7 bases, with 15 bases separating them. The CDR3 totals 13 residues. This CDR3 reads CSVTPVASGELFF. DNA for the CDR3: TGCAGCGTGACCCCAGTGGCGAGCGGGGAGCTGTTTTTT.